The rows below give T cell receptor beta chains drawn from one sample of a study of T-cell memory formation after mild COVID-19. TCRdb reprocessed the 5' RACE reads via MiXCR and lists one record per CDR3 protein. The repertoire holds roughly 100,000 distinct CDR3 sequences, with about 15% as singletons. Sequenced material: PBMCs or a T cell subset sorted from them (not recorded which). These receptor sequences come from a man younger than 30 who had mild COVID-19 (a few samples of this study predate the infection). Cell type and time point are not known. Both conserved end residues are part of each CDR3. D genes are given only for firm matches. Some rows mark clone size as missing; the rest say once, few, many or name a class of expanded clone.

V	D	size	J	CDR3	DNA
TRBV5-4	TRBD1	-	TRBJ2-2	CASAEYDRVATGELFF	TGTGCCAGCGCGGAATACGACAGGGTGGCCACCGGGGAGCTGTTTTTT
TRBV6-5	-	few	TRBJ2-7	CASRSGPREAYEQYF	TGTGCCAGCAGATCCGGGCCGAGGGAGGCCTACGAGCAGTACTTC
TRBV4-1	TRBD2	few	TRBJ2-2	CASSLRGGPTGELFF	TGCGCCAGCAGCCTTCGGGGGGGACCCACCGGGGAGCTGTTTTTT
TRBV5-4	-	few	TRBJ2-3	CASSPPTGLTDTQYF	TGTGCCAGCAGCCCTCCGACGGGACTCACAGATACGCAGTATTTT
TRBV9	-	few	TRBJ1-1	CASSVGLYTEAFF	TGTGCCAGCAGCGTAGGCTTGTACACTGAAGCTTTCTTT
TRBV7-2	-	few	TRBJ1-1	CASSPGSNTEAFF	TGTGCCAGCAGCCCGGGGTCGAACACTGAAGCTTTCTTT
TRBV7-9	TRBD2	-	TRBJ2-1	CASSTGLAGYNEQFF	TGTGCCAGCAGCACCGGACTAGCAGGCTACAATGAGCAGTTCTTC
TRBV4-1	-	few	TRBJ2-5	CASSQEGDVLAQYF	TGCGCCAGCAGCCAAGAAGGGGACGTTCTGGCCCAGTACTTC
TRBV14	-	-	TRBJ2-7	CASSRRTEQYF	TGTGCCAGCAGCCGAAGGACCGAGCAGTACTTC
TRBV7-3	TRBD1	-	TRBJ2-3	CASSTTGGGTDTQYF	TGTGCCAGCAGCACGACAGGGGGCGGCACAGATACGCAGTATTTT
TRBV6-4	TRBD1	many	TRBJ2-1	CASSDRDSSYNEQFF	TGTGCCAGCAGTGACCGGGACAGTTCTTACAATGAGCAGTTCTTC
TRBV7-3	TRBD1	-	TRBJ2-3	CASSHTGGRGDTQYF	TGTGCCAGCAGCCATACAGGGGGCCGGGGTGATACGCAGTATTTT
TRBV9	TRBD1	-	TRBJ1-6	CASSDDRVNSPLHF	TGTGCCAGCAGCGACGACAGGGTTAATTCACCCCTCCACTTT
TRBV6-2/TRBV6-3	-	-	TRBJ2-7	CASSYGIGVYEQYF	TGTGCCAGCAGTTATGGTATAGGGGTGTACGAGCAGTACTTC
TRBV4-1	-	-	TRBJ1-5	CASSQDLGQPQHF	TGCGCCAGCAGCCAAGATCTTGGCCAGCCCCAGCATTTT
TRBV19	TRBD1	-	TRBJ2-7	CASSRYGTGEPYEQYF	TGTGCCAGTAGTAGATACGGGACAGGGGAACCGTACGAGCAGTACTTC
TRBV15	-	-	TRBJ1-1	CATSGPPTEATARSGNTEAFF	TGTGCCACCAGCGGACCCCCGACGGAGGCAACGGCGAGGTCCGGTAACACTGAAGCTTTCTTT
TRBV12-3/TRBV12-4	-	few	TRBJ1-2	CASSLGQVGGYTF	TGTGCCAGCAGTTTAGGGCAAGTGGGCGGCTACACCTTC
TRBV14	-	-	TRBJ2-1	CASSPLEARTYNEQFF	TGTGCCAGCAGCCCCTTAGAGGCGCGCACCTACAATGAGCAGTTCTTC
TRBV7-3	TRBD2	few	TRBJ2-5	CASSAGGGAGETQYF	TGTGCCAGCAGCGCCGGCGGGGGGGCCGGGGAGACCCAGTACTTC
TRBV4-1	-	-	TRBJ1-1	CASSQEAPTEAFF	TGCGCCAGCAGCCAAGAGGCGCCGACTGAAGCTTTCTTT
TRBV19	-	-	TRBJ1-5	CASTVSYNQPQHF	TGTGCCAGTACGGTCAGCTACAATCAGCCCCAGCATTTT
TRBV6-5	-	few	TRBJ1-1	CASSYEGDYTEAFF	TGTGCCAGCAGTTACGAGGGAGACTACACTGAAGCTTTCTTT
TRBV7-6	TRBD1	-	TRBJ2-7	CASSFGQGPYEQYF	TGTGCCAGCAGCTTCGGACAGGGACCTTACGAGCAGTACTTC
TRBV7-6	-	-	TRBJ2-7	CASSLARVPGEQYF	TGTGCCAGCAGCTTAGCCAGGGTTCCTGGGGAGCAGTACTTC
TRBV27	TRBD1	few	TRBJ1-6	CASSPLLRDRNSPLHF	TGTGCCAGCAGTCCCTTACTCCGGGACAGGAATTCACCCCTCCACTTT
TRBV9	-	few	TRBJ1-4	CASSVDTGTNEKLFF	TGTGCCAGCAGCGTAGACACAGGGACTAATGAAAAACTGTTTTTT
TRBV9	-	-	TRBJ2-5	CASSPTQGTKETQYF	TGTGCCAGCAGCCCCACCCAGGGGACTAAAGAGACCCAGTACTTC
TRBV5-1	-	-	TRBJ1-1	CASSRGRTEAFF	TGCGCCAGCAGCCGCGGGCGGACTGAAGCTTTCTTT
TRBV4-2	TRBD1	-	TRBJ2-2	CASSKRQGHTGELFF	TGTGCCAGCAGCAAGAGACAGGGACACACCGGGGAGCTGTTTTTT
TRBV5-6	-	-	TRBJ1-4	CASSPTPRDIEKLFF	TGTGCCAGCAGCCCCACCCCCAGGGATATTGAAAAACTGTTTTTT
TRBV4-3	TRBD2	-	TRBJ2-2	CASSQDRGGTGELFF	TGCGCCAGCAGCCAAGATCGGGGGGGCACCGGGGAGCTGTTTTTT
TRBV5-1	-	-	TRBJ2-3	CASSLDWGATPSSTDTQYF	TGCGCCAGCAGCTTGGATTGGGGGGCGACCCCAAGTAGCACAGATACGCAGTATTTT
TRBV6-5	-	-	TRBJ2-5	CASSYSGGAQETQYF	TGTGCCAGCAGTTACTCGGGTGGGGCTCAAGAGACCCAGTACTTC
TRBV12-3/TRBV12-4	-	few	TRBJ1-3	CASRSGAYSGNTIYF	TGTGCCAGCAGGTCCGGGGCGTACTCTGGAAACACCATATATTTT
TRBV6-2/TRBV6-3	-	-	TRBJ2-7	CASSYEINEQYF	TGTGCCAGCAGTTACGAGATCAACGAGCAGTACTTC
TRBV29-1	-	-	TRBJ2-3	CSVEGAGSDTQYF	TGCAGCGTTGAGGGGGCAGGATCAGATACGCAGTATTTT
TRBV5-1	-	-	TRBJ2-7	CASSLGLLDYAASYEQYF	TGCGCCAGCAGCTTGGGTCTACTGGACTACGCGGCTTCCTACGAGCAGTACTTC
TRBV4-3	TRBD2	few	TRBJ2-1	CASSQDRGGNNEQFF	TGCGCCAGCAGCCAAGATCGGGGGGGGAACAATGAGCAGTTCTTC
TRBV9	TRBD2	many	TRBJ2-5	CASSVGRGEYQETQYF	TGTGCCAGCAGCGTAGGACGGGGGGAGTACCAAGAGACCCAGTACTTC
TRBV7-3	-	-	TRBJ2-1	CASSLEMNNEQFF	TGTGCCAGCAGCTTAGAGATGAACAATGAGCAGTTCTTC
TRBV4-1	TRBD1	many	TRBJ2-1	CASSPRDRAYADEQFF	TGCGCCAGCAGCCCACGGGACAGGGCGTACGCAGATGAGCAGTTCTTC
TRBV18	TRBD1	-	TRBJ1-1	CASSLVPGQGDTEAFF	TGTGCCAGCTCCCTTGTCCCGGGACAGGGTGACACTGAAGCTTTCTTT
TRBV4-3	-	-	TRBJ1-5	CASSRREATANQPQHF	TGCGCCAGCAGCCGCAGGGAGGCGACGGCTAATCAGCCCCAGCATTTT
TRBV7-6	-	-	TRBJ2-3	CASSLAPGDTDTQYF	TGTGCCAGCAGCTTAGCCCCGGGGGACACAGATACGCAGTATTTT
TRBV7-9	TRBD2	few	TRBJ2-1	CASSISGAPNEQFF	TGTGCCAGCAGCATCAGCGGGGCGCCCAATGAGCAGTTCTTC
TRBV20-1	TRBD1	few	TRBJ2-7	CSARLPGTGFHEQYF	TGCAGTGCTAGACTTCCCGGGACAGGGTTCCACGAGCAGTACTTC
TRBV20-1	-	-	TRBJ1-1	CSARPPVMRNTEAFF	TGCAGTGCTAGACCCCCGGTCATGCGGAACACTGAAGCTTTCTTT
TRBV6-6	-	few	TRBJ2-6	CACRTDLAGANVLTF	TGTGCCTGTAGGACAGACCTAGCTGGGGCCAACGTCCTGACTTTC
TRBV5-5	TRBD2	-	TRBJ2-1	CASTETSVSFNNEQFF	TGTGCCAGCACCGAAACTAGCGTTTCGTTCAACAATGAGCAGTTCTTC
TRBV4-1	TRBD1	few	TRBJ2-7	CASSLWTGGSYEQYF	TGCGCCAGCAGCCTGTGGACAGGGGGTAGCTACGAGCAGTACTTC
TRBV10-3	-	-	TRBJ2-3	CAISESRSRGRTDTQYF	TGTGCCATCAGTGAGTCGAGGAGCAGGGGTCGAACAGATACGCAGTATTTT
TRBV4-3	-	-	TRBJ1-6	CASSQLSREESSPLHF	TGCGCCAGCAGCCAACTTTCCAGGGAAGAAAGTTCACCCCTCCACTTT
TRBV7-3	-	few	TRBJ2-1	CASSPGGGGRWNEQFF	TGTGCCAGCAGTCCCGGTGGGGGGGGCAGGTGGAATGAGCAGTTCTTC
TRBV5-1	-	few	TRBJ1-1	CASSVDSMNTEAFF	TGCGCCAGCAGCGTGGACAGCATGAACACTGAAGCTTTCTTT